This T cell receptor (beta chain) was retrieved from a study of blood T cell repertoires in COVID-19 (dated by TCRdb to the early 2020s). As for the study more broadly: The collaborator samples originated in the United States, Italy and Spain and spanned the acute and convalescent phases of COVID-19. The dataset comprised deeply sampled blood TCRbeta repertoires from subjects exposed to, actively infected with, or recovered from COVID-19. A de-identified subject ID, COVID-19 status, age in years and sex were almost always included in the sample metadata. A freely available public database, intended as a resource for researchers studying the immune response to SARS-CoV-2, is where the repertoires were released. The material from the prospective study consisted of cDNA or gDNA derived from T cells, B-cell-depleted T cells, or PBMCs. HLA class I and class II types, where available, came from metadata supplied by the sample provider rather than from assay-based typing. The samples were drawn from the first 160 participants of the ongoing ImmuneRACE study and from under 1,500 subjects provided by 6 global collaborators. Results the study describes overall, beyond this receptor: The amount of clinical and demographic metadata varied by source and participant and was provided uncurated.

A note on this clone: Its antigen has not been determined. Per-nucleotide qualities are absent, and no much larger clonotype sits a single base away.

Counted from cysteine to phenylalanine, this CDR3 has 14 amino acids. Here the CDR3 DNA is all that survives: 42 bases in frame from base 1. CDR1 SGHRS and CDR2 YFSETQ were looked up in the germline V gene. The junction shows trimming of 0 bases on V and 8 bases on J, and the gene matches do not reach 7 bases of it. TCRbeta CDR3 regions were amplified from genomic DNA by means of the immunoSEQ Assay, a bias-controlled multiplex PCR. Per the source publication's procedure: The number of nucleated cells in each sample was estimated from the amplification of reference gene primers within the assay. Sequence reads were collapsed and filtered to measure the absolute abundance of every unique TCRbeta CDR3 rearrangement. For each sample, productive Simpson clonality was calculated as the square root of Simpson's diversity index over productive rearrangements. TCRdb provides this immuneACCESS table in a form limited to in-frame rearrangements. Some clones are lacking; in checked studies, under half of them reflect an unresolved V gene, and why the rest are absent is not known. Clonal size and the V and J genes are those of that table, whereas D and trimming came from the DNA. For this sample the table gives about 81,000 clones, of which more than 80% were detected only once. Of the sample, 10% to 15% is held by the ten largest clones.

Each collaborating institution followed its own protocols to collect whole blood in K2EDTA tubes. For TCRbeta analysis, collaborators shipped samples in one of three forms: frozen whole blood, isolated PBMCs, or DNA extracted from either of those sample types. The sequence is built from TRBV5-1 and TRBJ1-2, with 7 bases aligning to TRBD1. Material: peripheral blood. The sequence was collected from a human donor in a cohort sampled during active COVID-19. For the CDR3, the sequence is CASSLGDRESGYTF. The nucleotide sequence reads TGCGCCAGCAGCTTGGGGGACAGAGAATCCGGCTACACCTTC.